The 8 T cell receptor beta chains below come from one sample, sequenced in a study of blood T cell repertoires in COVID-19 (TCRdb year 2020). Receptor libraries were prepared by the immunoSEQ multiplex PCR assay. TCRdb provides this immuneACCESS table in a form limited to in-frame rearrangements. Some clones are lacking; in checked studies, under half of them reflect an unresolved V gene, and why the rest are absent is not known. The sample table holds approximately 190,000 clones, of which approximately 84% were seen once. The ten largest clones take up about 5.1% of the sample. The sequenced sample was peripheral blood. Every receptor here comes from a woman aged 70-85 years with active or convalescent COVID-19.

The J gene is TRBJ2-1, the V gene TRBV13; D is possibly TRBD2 (5 bases). The germline V gene encodes CDR1 PRHDT and CDR2 FYEKMQ (reference sequence). The ends were cut back, 1 base at V and 6 bases at J, with 13 bases in the middle. The CDR3 has 15 residues. CDR3 in amino acids: CASSLEFGVGNEQFF. The CDR3, as DNA: TGTGCCAGCAGCTTAGAGTTCGGGGTTGGCAATGAGCAGTTCTTC. Full variable domain (missing parts from reference TRBV13 and TRBJ2-1): AAGVIQSPRHLIKEKRETATLKCYPIPRHDTVYWYQQGPGQDPQFLISFYEKMQSDKGSIPDRFSAQQFSDYHSELNMSSLELGDSALYFCASSLEFGVGNEQFFGPGTRLTVL.

The rearrangement uses TRBV19 and TRBJ1-6; the match to TRBD1 covers 7 bases. CDR1 and CDR2 (germline): LNHDA, SQIVND (reference sequence). V was clipped by 5 bases and J by 10 bases; unmatched bases: 14. CDR3 size: 16 residues. The CDR3 loop reads CASSATTGQRDSPLHF. The DNA of the CDR3 is TGTGCCAGTAGTGCTACGACGGGACAGAGGGACTCACCCCTCCACTTT.

The chain uses TRBV6-5 and TRBJ2-3, with a weak D call TRBD2 (5 bases). Trimming removed 6 bases from V and 3 bases from J, with 10 bases in between. The length of the CDR3 is 13 residues. Germline V CDR1 and CDR2: MNHEY, SVGAGI. The CDR3 spells CASSLERTDTQYF. The CDR3 DNA reads as TGTGCCAGCAGCCTAGAGCGGACAGATACGCAGTATTTT.

This clone was found a few times. V gene TRBV7-9 combines with J gene TRBJ2-7; 8 nucleotides match TRBD2. Germline V gene data show CDR1 as SEHNR and CDR2 as FQNEAQ (reference sequence). V lost 5 bases, J lost 2 bases, and 11 bases stayed unmatched. This CDR3 spans 16 amino acids. Here the CDR3 DNA reads TGTGCCAGCAGCCGGAGTAGCGGGATCGTGGCCTACGAGCAGTACTTC. Translated: CASSRSSGIVAYEQYF.

The V and J genes are TRBV12-3 or TRBV12-4 and TRBJ2-1, with unresolved D. V lost 7 bases and J 4 bases, leaving 8 bases between the germline ends. This CDR3 contains 12 residues. CDR3 residues: CASKADYNEQFF. The DNA for the CDR3 is TGTGCCAGCAAAGCTGATTACAATGAGCAGTTCTTC.

This clone turned up a few times. V gene TRBV4-1 combines with J gene TRBJ1-5, with no clear D. Germline V gene sequence: CDR1 MGHRA, CDR2 YSYEKL. CDR3 length: 14 amino acids. V lost 1 base to trimming and J lost 5 bases, with 9 bases between them. The DNA of the CDR3 is TGCGCCAGCAGCCAAGGGGCAGCCGATCAGCCCCAGCATTTT. Translating it yields CASSQGAADQPQHF.

This rearrangement joins TRBV19 to TRBJ1-4, with D possibly being TRBD1 (6 bases). The CDR3 totals 13 residues. The germline gives CDR1 LNHDA, CDR2 SQIVND (reference sequence). V was clipped by 11 bases and J by 4 bases, with 14 bases between them. CDR3 sequence (DNA): TGTGCCGCCCAGGGACAAAGTAATGAAAAACTGTTTTTT. Its protein is CAAQGQSNEKLFF. The full variable domain, its missing parts supplied by reference TRBV19 and TRBJ1-4, is DGGITQSPKYLFRKEGQNVTLSCEQNLNHDAMYWYRQDPGQGLRLIYYSQIVNDFQKGDIAEGYSVSREKKESFPLTVTSAQKNPTAFYLCAAQGQSNEKLFFGSGTQLSVL.

The V and J genes are TRBV5-4 and TRBJ2-6; the D gene is possibly TRBD2 (5 bases). Germline assignment: CDR1 SGHNT and CDR2 YYREEE (reference sequence). This CDR3 contains 15 residues. With 3 bases removed from V and 0 bases from J, the gap between germline ends came to 7 bases. CDR3 nucleotide sequence: TGTGCCAGCAGCTGGAGGTACTCTGGGGCCAACGTCCTGACTTTC. Protein product: CASSWRYSGANVLTF.